The rows below give T cell receptor beta chains drawn from one sample of a study of response to subunit inactivated influenza vaccine. One entry per CDR3 protein, called by TCRdb with MiXCR from the RT-PCR reads. The table lists hundreds of thousands of distinct CDR3 sequences, 25% of them singletons. This material consisted of CD4+ T cells sorted from PBMCs, taken around 5 days after vaccination. Receptor source: a middle-aged man who received an inactivated influenza vaccine. The CDR3 runs from the conserved cysteine through the conserved F or W. The order of the fields is clone size, V gene, J gene, D gene, CDR3 DNA, CDR3 protein. The D gene is left open where the match is weak. Size is omitted from some rows. Given values are once, few, many or a class for expanded clones.

>few|TRBV5-1|TRBJ1-6|.
TGCGCCAGCAGCTTGGCAGGCGGGCAGCATAATTCACCCCTCCACTTT
CASSLAGGQHNSPLHF
>.|TRBV7-2|TRBJ1-1|.
TGTGCCAGCAGCTTACTCTTTGAAGCTTTCTTT
CASSLLFEAFF
>.|TRBV10-3|TRBJ2-1|TRBD1
TGTGCCATCAGTACCTCCGGGACAGGGGGTTGGGATGAGCAGTTCTTC
CAISTSGTGGWDEQFF
>few|TRBV20-1|TRBJ2-1|.
TGCAGTGCTAGTCCCCCTGAGAGAGCGGTCTACAATGAGCAGTTCTTC
CSASPPERAVYNEQFF
>few|TRBV7-9|TRBJ2-3|TRBD2
TGTGCCAGCAGCTTATTTCCTAGCGGGCGTAGCACAGATACGCAGTATTTT
CASSLFPSGRSTDTQYF
>many|TRBV7-3|TRBJ2-1|.
TGTGCCAGCAGTCCACGGCGGAATAGCCTCAATGAGCAGTTCTTC
CASSPRRNSLNEQFF
>.|TRBV20-1|TRBJ2-1|.
TGCAGTGCTAGCCCGGGAGTTCCCAATGAGCAGTTCTTC
CSASPGVPNEQFF
>few|TRBV5-1|TRBJ2-5|.
TGCGCCAGCGGGAACAAGGTAGCCCAGTACTTC
CASGNKVAQYF
>.|TRBV3-1|TRBJ2-5|TRBD2
TGTGCCAGCAGCCTACCGACTAGCGGGCAACCAAGGACCCAGTACTTC
CASSLPTSGQPRTQYF
>.|TRBV19|TRBJ1-1|.
TGTGCCAGTCAAGGGAACACTGAAGCTTTCTTT
CASQGNTEAFF
>.|TRBV14|TRBJ2-3|TRBD2
TGTGCCAGCAGCCAAGCTCGGGGGGTCGCTAGCACAGATACGCAGTATTTT
CASSQARGVASTDTQYF
>few|TRBV10-3|TRBJ1-2|.
TGTGCCATCGTGGAAGGGTTTCCCTATGGCTACACCTTC
CAIVEGFPYGYTF
>.|TRBV6-6|TRBJ2-7|.
TGTGCCAGCAGACCGGGGGAGTCCTACGAGCAGTACTTC
CASRPGESYEQYF
>few|TRBV7-9|TRBJ1-6|.
TGTGCCAGCAGCTTAAGGGCAGGGGACAATTCACCCCTCCACTTT
CASSLRAGDNSPLHF
>.|TRBV6-1|TRBJ1-1|.
TGTGCCACGATCGGACCGTTGAACACTGAAGCTTTCTTT
CATIGPLNTEAFF
>few|TRBV5-1|TRBJ1-1|.
TGCGCCAGCAGCTTGGAGAGAAAAGGCACTGAAGCTTTCTTT
CASSLERKGTEAFF
>.|TRBV5-1|TRBJ2-5|TRBD1
TGCGCCAGCAGCTGGGGACAGGGGCCGGAAGAGACCCAGTACTTC
CASSWGQGPEETQYF
>few|TRBV5-1|TRBJ2-2|TRBD1
TGCGCCAGCAGCCCGCGGACAGGGTCCGGGGAGCTGTTTTTT
CASSPRTGSGELFF
>.|TRBV11-2|TRBJ2-1|.
TGTGCCAGCAGCTTATATACGGTATCCCGCAGCAATGAGCAGTTCTTC
CASSLYTVSRSNEQFF
>.|TRBV28|TRBJ1-2|.
TGTGCCAGCAGTTTGTTGGAGAATGGCTACACCTTC
CASSLLENGYTF
>few|TRBV28|TRBJ2-3|TRBD1
TGTGCCAGCATGGGACAGGGAGGGAGAGCAGATACGCAGTATTTT
CASMGQGGRADTQYF
>few|TRBV10-3|TRBJ2-4|.
TGTGCCATCAGTGAGTCTCAGGGAGGGGGTAAAGGAATTCAGTACTTC
CAISESQGGGKGIQYF
>.|TRBV19|TRBJ2-1|TRBD1
TGTGCCAGTATATCCGGGACAGGGGGTTACAATGAGCAGTTCTTC
CASISGTGGYNEQFF
>.|TRBV27|TRBJ2-7|.
TGTGCCAGCAGTTTTACTTCCTCCTACGAGCAGTACTTC
CASSFTSSYEQYF
>.|TRBV7-3|TRBJ2-3|.
TGTGCCAGCAGCTCGACAGGAGTCATAGATACGCAGTATTTT
CASSSTGVIDTQYF
>.|TRBV28|TRBJ2-4|.
TGTGCCAGCAGTTACGCGATCCGGACGGAGGCCAAAAACATTCAGTACTTC
CASSYAIRTEAKNIQYF
>few|TRBV15|TRBJ2-5|.
TGTGCCACCAGCAGAAGAACAGGGTACCAAGAGACCCAGTACTTC
CATSRRTGYQETQYF
>.|TRBV7-2|TRBJ2-7|.
TGTGCCAGCAGCTTTCGCCGTGGGGGACTCGAGCAGTACTTC
CASSFRRGGLEQYF
>.|TRBV5-4|TRBJ1-3|.
TGTGCCAGCAGCCCGGGGGGGCGGACGAGCTCTGGAAACACCATATATTTT
CASSPGGRTSSGNTIYF
>few|TRBV7-2|TRBJ2-4|.
TGTGCCAGCAGCTTACAGGGGTCAAACATTCAGTACTTC
CASSLQGSNIQYF
>few|TRBV20-1|TRBJ2-5|TRBD1
TGCAGTGCTTCCCCAGGGGGCTACCAAGAGACCCAGTACTTC
CSASPGGYQETQYF
>few|TRBV7-2|TRBJ2-3|TRBD2
TGTGCCAGCAGCCATACCGGGACTAGCCCCGCAGATACGCAGTATTTT
CASSHTGTSPADTQYF
>.|TRBV20-1|TRBJ2-7|TRBD2
TGCAGTGCCCAAAACCCGACTAGCGGAAACTCCTACGAGCAGTACTTC
CSAQNPTSGNSYEQYF
>many|TRBV7-9|TRBJ2-1|.
TGCGCCAGCAGCTTGGGTACAGGGGAGCAGTTCTTC
CASSLGTGEQFF
>.|TRBV5-1|TRBJ2-7|.
TGCGCCAGCAGCACAGGGACAGGCGGGGGTGACGAGTACTTC
CASSTGTGGGDEYF
>.|TRBV12-3/TRBV12-4|TRBJ1-5|.
TGTGCCAGCAGTGCAGGGAATAGCAATCAGCCCCAGCATTTT
CASSAGNSNQPQHF
>.|TRBV12-3/TRBV12-4|TRBJ2-3|.
TGTGCCAGCAGTTTAATAACGACTGATACGCAGTATTTT
CASSLITTDTQYF
>.|TRBV20-1|TRBJ2-5|.
TGCAGTGCTAGAGACCGACAGCAAGAGACCCAGTACTTC
CSARDRQQETQYF
>many|TRBV6-2/TRBV6-3|TRBJ2-5|.
TGTGCCAGCAGTTCCAACATGCAACAAGAGACCCAGTACTTC
CASSSNMQQETQYF
>many|TRBV20-1|TRBJ2-7|TRBD2
TGCAGTGCGGCTAGCGGGAGGGCGGGAGGCGAGCAGTACTTC
CSAASGRAGGEQYF
>few|TRBV5-1|TRBJ1-4|TRBD1
TGCGCCAGCAGCTGGACAGGCTTAATTAATGAAAAACTGTTTTTT
CASSWTGLINEKLFF
>.|TRBV4-3|TRBJ2-7|TRBD1
TGCGCCAGCACCTCCCGGGACAGGGGATACGAGCAGTACTTC
CASTSRDRGYEQYF
>.|TRBV9|TRBJ2-1|TRBD2
TGTGCCAGCAGCTCCTTTGGAGCGGGAGGGCAAGGTGAGCAGTTCTTC
CASSSFGAGGQGEQFF
>many|TRBV5-6|TRBJ2-1|TRBD1
TGTGCCAGCAGTTATCCGGGACAGGGATACAATGAGCAGTTCTTC
CASSYPGQGYNEQFF
>.|TRBV29-1|TRBJ2-3|.
TGCAGCGTTGCCCAGCTCACAGATACGCAGTATTTT
CSVAQLTDTQYF
>few|TRBV6-5|TRBJ2-7|.
TGTGCCAGCAGTTCCCCCTGGAGGGGCTACGAGCAGTACTTC
CASSSPWRGYEQYF
>few|TRBV10-3|TRBJ1-2|.
TGTGCCATCAGTACGGGGGGCTATGGCTACACCTTC
CAISTGGYGYTF
>.|TRBV5-1|TRBJ2-5|.
TGCGCCAGCAGCCCGGAAATAGAGACCCAGTACTTC
CASSPEIETQYF
>.|TRBV13|TRBJ2-7|.
TGTGCCGGGAGGTTTGGAGTCAAGGACGAGCAGTACTTC
CAGRFGVKDEQYF
>few|TRBV15|TRBJ2-4|.
TGTGCCACCAGCAGAGATGAGGGCATTCAGTACTTC
CATSRDEGIQYF
>.|TRBV28|TRBJ2-3|.
TGTGCCAGCAGTATACAGAGAAATACGCAGTATTTT
CASSIQRNTQYF
>.|TRBV10-3|TRBJ2-7|.
TGTGCCATCAGTCAGGGCTACGAGCAGTACTTC
CAISQGYEQYF
>.|TRBV20-1|TRBJ2-3|.
TGCAGTGCTAGAGGGGCTACGGGGCGAGACACAGATACGCAGTATTTT
CSARGATGRDTDTQYF